This is a list of T cell receptor beta chains from one sample in a study of blood T cell repertoires in COVID-19. TCRdb keeps only in-frame clones here, not all; method: immunoSEQ multiplex PCR. Among some 96,000 clones listed, more than 85% were seen once. The sample was peripheral blood. These receptors were obtained from a man aged 50 to 59 with active COVID-19. The CDR3 runs from the conserved cysteine through the conserved F or W. The D gene is left open where the match is weak. For some rows the clone size is stated as once, few or many, or as a class when expanded; others skip it.

J gene | D gene | V gene | clone size | CDR3 DNA | CDR3 protein
TRBJ1-1 | . | TRBV11-2 | few | TGTGCCAGCAGCACTACCTTTGGGGCGGCTAAGGGAGCTTTCTTT | CASSTTFGAAKGAFF
TRBJ2-1 | . | TRBV4-1 | . | TGCGCCAGCAGCCAATCGGCGGGCGTTATCACTGAGCAGTTCTTC | CASSQSAGVITEQFF
TRBJ2-2 | TRBD1 | TRBV6-5 | . | TGTGCCAGCAGTTACCGTAGACAGGGGCGTGGCGGGGAGCTGTTTTTT | CASSYRRQGRGGELFF
TRBJ2-3 | TRBD2 | TRBV9 | once | TGTGCCAGCAGCGTCTCCTTATACCGAACCGGGACTAGCGGAGATAGCACAGATACGCAGTATTTT | CASSVSLYRTGTSGDSTDTQYF
TRBJ2-1 | . | TRBV5-1 | . | TGCGCCAGCAGCTTGCGATTGAGCTCCTACAATGAGCAGTTCTTC | CASSLRLSSYNEQFF
TRBJ2-1 | TRBD2 | TRBV14 | . | TGTGCCAGCAGCCAGCATAGCGGGAGCGGGAATGAGCAGTTCTTC | CASSQHSGSGNEQFF
TRBJ2-2 | . | TRBV18 | . | TGTGCCAGCTCACCAGGGAGCACCGGGGAGCTGTTTTTT | CASSPGSTGELFF
TRBJ2-7 | TRBD1 | TRBV5-6 | . | TGTGCCAGCAGCCCGTCCTGGACAGGGGGCTACGAGCAGTACTTC | CASSPSWTGGYEQYF
TRBJ2-1 | TRBD1 | TRBV29-1 | . | TGCAGCGTTTATAAACCGGGACAGGGGGGCCATGAGCAGTTCTTC | CSVYKPGQGGHEQFF
TRBJ2-6 | . | TRBV19 | . | TGTGCCAGTAGGGCAGGGGCCATCTCTGGGGCCAACGTCCTGACTTTC | CASRAGAISGANVLTF
TRBJ1-6 | . | TRBV6-1 | . | TGTGCCAGCAGTGAAAGGAGTAGCAGGGCGCATCCACTGCTCCACTTT | CASSERSSRAHPLLHF
TRBJ2-1 | . | TRBV3-1/TRBV3-2 | once | TGTGCCAGCAGCCCGGTTCTAAGGATAGCTGGAGATGAGCAGTTCTTC | CASSPVLRIAGDEQFF
TRBJ2-5 | TRBD2 | TRBV3-1/TRBV3-2 | . | TGTGCCAGCAGCCAACTAGCGGGGGGCCCGGAGACCCAGTACTTC | CASSQLAGGPETQYF